The source of this TCR beta chain is a study of blood T cell repertoires in COVID-19. Study overall: Nucleic acid was either cDNA or gDNA, and it came from T cells, B-cell-depleted T cells, or PBMCs.

Germline V gives CDR1 MDHEN, CDR2 SYDVKM. This CDR3 spans 15 amino acids. Unmatched junction bases numbered 6, after V lost 6 bases and J lost 4 bases. Followed over time, Seattle patients had been enrolled while infection was active. Study processing details: The authors estimated nucleated cell counts from reference gene primer amplification. The assay was immunoSEQ multiplex PCR, and TCRdb's table has in-frame clones only and misses some. Clone size and the V and J calls come from that table; the DNA yielded D and trimming. The sample yields about 200,000 clones, under 90% seen once. The clonotype comes from an elderly woman with COVID-19, enrolled during active disease. The specimen was peripheral blood. The chain combines TRBV28 with TRBJ2-6; 7 positions match TRBD1. This CDR3 is CASRAGTAGANVLTF. The CDR3 nucleotides are TGTGCCAGCAGGGCCGGGACAGCGGGGGCCAACGTCCTGACTTTC. Drawing the rest from reference TRBV28 and TRBJ2-6, the complete variable domain is DVKVTQSSRYLVKRTGEKVFLECVQDMDHENMFWYRQDPGLGLRLIYFSYDVKMKEKGDIPEGYSVSREKKERFSLILESASTNQTSMYLCASRAGTAGANVLTFGAGSRLTVL.